This T cell receptor beta chain was captured in a study of blood T cell repertoires in COVID-19. Study-wide background: COVID-19 samples collected from the United States, Italy and Spain covered acute and convalescent phases. PBMCs, B-cell-depleted T cells, or T cells provided the cDNA or gDNA that made up the material.

Study processing details: Amplifying reference gene primers gave estimates of nucleated cell counts. Clones were read by immunoSEQ multiplex PCR, and TCRdb kept only the in-frame ones, dropping some. V and J calls plus clone size are reproduced from that table; the DNA served to infer D and trimming. The sample lists 37,000 or so clones, around 90% seen once, with around 5.7% in the top ten. V lost 8 bases, J lost 0 bases, and 7 bases stayed unmatched. Germline loops: CDR1 SGDLS, CDR2 YYNGEE. This CDR3 is built from 17 residues. This clone was observed once. Sequenced: peripheral blood. This receptor was obtained from a human donor in a cohort sampled during active COVID-19. This chain uses TRBV9 with TRBJ2-6, with 11 bases fitting TRBD1. In DNA, the CDR3 is TGTGCCAGGGACAGGGGGCAATCTCTCTCTGGGGCCAACGTCCTGACTTTC. Translated: CARDRGQSLSGANVLTF.